The clone carrying this TCR beta chain has more than one count but fewer than ten. These data belong to a study of blood T cell repertoires in COVID-19. Study-wide background: The analysed material was cDNA or gDNA that came from T cells, B-cell-depleted T cells, or PBMCs.

Assay used: immunoSEQ multiplex PCR; TCRdb lists only in-frame clones, some missing. The sample includes around 190,000 clones, approximately 86% of them seen just once. Sequenced material: peripheral blood. The clonotype was recovered from a man aged 25-45 years with acute or convalescent COVID-19.

The CDR3 DNA follows: TGTGCCAGCACCCTTGGAGGGGTGGGTAGCTCCTACGAGCAGTACTTC. This translates into CASTLGGVGSSYEQYF. The chain is built from TRBV28 and TRBJ2-7; D is possibly TRBD2 (6 bases). CDR1 and CDR2 (germline): MDHEN, SYDVKM. Trimming cost V 7 bases and J 0 bases, with 19 bases left between them. The CDR3 extends over 16 amino acids.